Below, 14 T cell receptor beta chains from the same sample are listed, as sequenced in a study of OX40 agonist ivuxolimab in advanced cancers. Some clones are missing from TCRdb's copy, which holds only in-frame ones; the method was immunoSEQ multiplex PCR. The table includes 70,000 or so clones, around 84% detected once. The sequences come from CD4+ or CD8+ T cells sorted from blood, collected in a trial of the OX40 agonist ivuxolimab. Receptors were obtained from an adult with an advanced solid tumor such as melanoma, head and neck, liver or kidney cancer.

V gene TRBV5-6 combines with J gene TRBJ2-3; 11 nucleotides match TRBD2. With 0 bases clipped from V and 2 bases from J, the junction kept 11 bases outside the gene matches. This CDR3 has 19 residues. Germline-derived CDR1 and CDR2 are SGHDT and YYEEEE. The DNA for the CDR3 is TGTGCCAGCAGCTTGGGGTCGCCGGGACTAGCGGTACTCACAGATACGCAGTATTTT. This gives the protein CASSLGSPGLAVLTDTQYF. Variable domain in full (rest from reference TRBV5-6 and TRBJ2-3): DAGVTQSPTHLIKTRGQQVTLRCSPKSGHDTVSWYQQALGQGPQFIFQYYEEEERQRGNFPDRFSGHQFPNYSSELNVNALLLGDSALYLCASSLGSPGLAVLTDTQYFGPGTRLTVL.

The rearrangement joins TRBV7-8 to TRBJ2-5; D is uncertain. The V end lost 3 bases, the J end lost 2 bases, and 1 base lay between the germline ends. The germline V gene has CDR1 SGHVS and CDR2 FQNEAQ. This CDR3 has 11 residues. CDR3 region: CASSFQETQYF. The CDR3 nucleotides are TGTGCCAGCAGCTTTCAAGAGACCCAGTACTTC.

This chain uses TRBV18 with TRBJ2-3; D gene unclear. V was pared by 5 bases and J by 10 bases, with 13 bases between. The CDR3 has 12 amino acids. The germline CDR1 and CDR2 sequences are KGHSH and LQKENI. The CDR3 DNA reads as TGTGCCAGCTCAGCCCCCACCTCCGCGCAGTATTTT. Translation gives CASSAPTSAQYF.

The chain employs TRBV10-1 and TRBJ2-5; D call uncertain. The CDR3 is 16 amino acids. The V and J ends lost 8 bases and 4 bases respectively, with 23 bases between them. The germline gives CDR1 WNHNN, CDR2 SYGVQD (reference sequence). The CDR3 sequence: CASGWLLRPSRETQYF. The CDR3 nucleotides are TGCGCCAGCGGCTGGCTCTTGCGGCCCTCAAGAGAGACCCAGTACTTC.

The chain has TRBV18 and TRBJ2-1, with D perhaps TRBD2 (6 bases). CDR3 size: 16 residues. V was clipped by 0 bases and J by 8 bases, with 17 bases between them. Germline V gene sequence: CDR1 KGHSH, CDR2 LQKENI. The CDR3: CASSPPSGDRDDEQFF. The DNA of the CDR3 is TGTGCCAGCTCACCACCGTCGGGAGATCGGGACGATGAGCAGTTCTTC.

V gene TRBV4-3 combines with J gene TRBJ2-7; D not resolved. Germline lookup yields CDR1 LGHNA and CDR2 YSLEER. Trimming pared 1 base from V and 5 bases from J, leaving 12 bases between. The CDR3 loop spans 14 amino acids. CDR3 in DNA: TGCGCCAGCAGCCAAGGTGCCCCCGGAGACGAGCAGTACTTC. Translated, it gives CASSQGAPGDEQYF.

The CDR3 DNA reads TGTGCCAGCAGTGACTCAGGATCTTTTGAGTACGAGCAGTACTTC. Amino acids: CASSDSGSFEYEQYF. The chain uses TRBV25-1 and TRBJ2-7; unclear D gene. V lost 3 bases to trimming and J lost 4 bases, with 16 bases between them. The V gene's germline CDR1 is MGHDK and CDR2 SYGVNS. This CDR3 is 15 amino acids long.

The CDR3 loop reads CASSLESSRRPNEQFF. CDR3 nucleotides: TGCGCCAGCAGCTTGGAGTCTAGCCGCCGACCCAATGAGCAGTTCTTC. The V gene is TRBV5-1, the J gene TRBJ2-1; a possible D gene is TRBD2 (5 bases). V gave up 0 bases and J gave up 6 bases, with 16 bases separating them. This CDR3 has 16 amino acids. Germline CDR1 SGHRS, CDR2 YFSETQ.

This chain uses TRBV11-2 with TRBJ2-5, with 7 positions matching TRBD1. J gave up 2 bases and V 1 base, and 1 base lay outside the gene matches. Germline V gives CDR1 SGHAT, CDR2 FQNNGV. This CDR3 spans 14 amino acids. The CDR3 DNA reads TGTGCCAGCAGCTTAGGGGACAGTCAAGAGACCCAGTACTTC. Translating gives CASSLGDSQETQYF.

V and J are TRBV7-8 and TRBJ2-7, with D possibly being TRBD1 or TRBD2 (6 bases each). CDR1 is SGHVS and CDR2 is FQNEAQ in the germline V gene. V lost 1 base and J lost 1, with 8 bases in between. The CDR3 length is 14 residues. The CDR3 DNA reads TGTGCCAGCAGCTTAGGGGGGGCGTCCTACGAGCAGTACTTC. This encodes CASSLGGASYEQYF.

This clone appeared a few times. The chain links TRBV25-1 to TRBJ1-5; D not certain. The CDR3 length is 13 residues. Trimming left V 4 bases short and J 5 bases short, with 9 bases between. Germline CDR1 reads MGHDK; CDR2 reads SYGVNS. CDR3 region: CASSVSGYQPQHF. The CDR3 nucleotides are TGTGCCAGCAGTGTATCGGGATATCAGCCCCAGCATTTT.

V gene TRBV13 combines with J gene TRBJ2-7; unclear D gene. The germline V gene has CDR1 PRHDT and CDR2 FYEKMQ (reference sequence). CDR3 length equals 12 residues. Trimming removed 0 bases from V and 8 bases from J, with 8 bases in between. CDR3 loop: CASSLGSTKQYF. The CDR3 DNA reads TGTGCCAGCAGCTTAGGATCGACCAAGCAGTACTTC.

V gene TRBV4-3 combines with J gene TRBJ1-3, with 7 bases lining up with TRBD1. V dropped 4 bases and J dropped 2; count of bases not matched to a gene: 5. The length of the CDR3 is 15 residues. The germline gives CDR1 LGHNA, CDR2 YSLEER. The CDR3 region has the DNA TGCGCCAGCAGCCCCCAGGGGGGGGCTGGAAACACCATATATTTT. This gives the protein CASSPQGGAGNTIYF.

V usage is TRBV7-9 and J usage is TRBJ1-5, with a possible D match to TRBD1 (5 bases). Trimming pared 5 bases from V and 9 bases from J, leaving 8 bases between. Germline values: CDR1 SEHNR, CDR2 FQNEAQ (reference sequence). The CDR3 is made up of 11 amino acids. In nucleotides, the CDR3 is TGTGCCAGCAGCAACGGGGGGCCCCAGCATTTT. It translates to CASSNGGPQHF.